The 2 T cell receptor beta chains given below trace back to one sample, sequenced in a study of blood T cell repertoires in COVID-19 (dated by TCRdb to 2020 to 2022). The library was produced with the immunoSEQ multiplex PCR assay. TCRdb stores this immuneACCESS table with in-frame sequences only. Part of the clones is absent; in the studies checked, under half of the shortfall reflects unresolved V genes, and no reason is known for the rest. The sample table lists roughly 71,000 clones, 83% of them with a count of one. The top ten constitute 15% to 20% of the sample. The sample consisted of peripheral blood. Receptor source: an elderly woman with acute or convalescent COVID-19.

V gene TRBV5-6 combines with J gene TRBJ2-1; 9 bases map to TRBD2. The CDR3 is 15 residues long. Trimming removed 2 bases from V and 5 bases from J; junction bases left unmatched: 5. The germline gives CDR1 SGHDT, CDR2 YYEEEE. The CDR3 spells CASSLGLAGNNEQFF. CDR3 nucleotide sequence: TGTGCCAGCAGCTTAGGTCTAGCGGGGAACAATGAGCAGTTCTTC.

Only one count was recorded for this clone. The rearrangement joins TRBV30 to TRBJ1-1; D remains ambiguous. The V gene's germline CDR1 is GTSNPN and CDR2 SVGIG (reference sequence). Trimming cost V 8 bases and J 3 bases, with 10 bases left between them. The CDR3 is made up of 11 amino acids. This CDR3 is CASREDTEAFF. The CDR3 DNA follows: TGTGCCAGCCGGGAGGACACTGAAGCTTTCTTT.